This is a list of T cell receptor beta chains from one sample in a study of blood T cell repertoires in COVID-19. TCRdb's table, derived via immunoSEQ multiplex PCR, lists solely in-frame clones and lacks some. The data contain about 78,000 clones, 75% to 90% of them singletons. The sample consisted of peripheral blood. These TCRs come from a man aged 60 to 69 with active or convalescent COVID-19. Both conserved end residues are trimmed from each CDR3.

J gene	V gene	CDR3 protein
TRBJ1-6	TRBV4-1	ASSQYNRGNSPLH
TRBJ1-2	TRBV10-3	AISDTDRGSGYT
TRBJ1-1	TRBV5-6	ASRNGQGWTEAF
TRBJ2-5	TRBV30	AWRPPNRGRETQY
TRBJ2-1	TRBV7-2	ASRTGYNEQF
TRBJ1-1	TRBV25-1	ASRVDTDTEAF
TRBJ1-1	TRBV9	ASSVWEGTEAF
TRBJ2-2	TRBV29-1	SAPGTGGNEWITGELF
TRBJ2-3	TRBV24-1	ATSDFGADTQY
TRBJ2-1	TRBV25-1	ASSATSGVSYNEQF